This T cell receptor beta chain was identified in a study of blood T cell repertoires in COVID-19. This table comes from immunoSEQ multiplex PCR, and its TCRdb copy is limited to in-frame clones, with some not included. The data hold some 58,000 clones, with around 83% observed a single time. Material: peripheral blood. The sequence came from a man between 50 and 59 years old with COVID-19, enrolled during active disease.

As DNA, the CDR3 is TGCGCCGGTCGGACTAGCGGGACCTCCTACGAGCAGTACTTC. Translating it yields CAGRTSGTSYEQYF. The chain has TRBV10-1 and TRBJ2-7; TRBD2 matches at 12 bases. The CDR3 is 14 amino acids. J was trimmed by 0 bases and V by 11 bases; bases with no gene match: 5. Germline lookup yields CDR1 WNHNN and CDR2 SYGVQD (reference sequence).